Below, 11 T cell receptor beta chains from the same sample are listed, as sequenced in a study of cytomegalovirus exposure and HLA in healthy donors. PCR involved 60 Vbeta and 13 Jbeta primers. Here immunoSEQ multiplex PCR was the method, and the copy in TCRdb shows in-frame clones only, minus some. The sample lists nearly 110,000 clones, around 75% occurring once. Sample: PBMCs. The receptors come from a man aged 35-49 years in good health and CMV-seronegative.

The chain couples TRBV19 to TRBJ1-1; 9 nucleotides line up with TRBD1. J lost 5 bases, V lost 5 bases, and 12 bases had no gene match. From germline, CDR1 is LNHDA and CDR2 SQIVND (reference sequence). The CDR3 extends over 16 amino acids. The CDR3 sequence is CASSPLLGTGITEAFF. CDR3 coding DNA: TGTGCCAGTAGTCCTCTCCTGGGGACAGGGATTACTGAAGCTTTCTTT.

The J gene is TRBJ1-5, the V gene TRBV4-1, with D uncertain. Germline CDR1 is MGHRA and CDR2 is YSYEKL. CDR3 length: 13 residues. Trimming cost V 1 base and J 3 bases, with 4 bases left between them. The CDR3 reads CASSQGLNQPQHF. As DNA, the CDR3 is TGCGCCAGCAGCCAAGGTCTCAATCAGCCCCAGCATTTT.

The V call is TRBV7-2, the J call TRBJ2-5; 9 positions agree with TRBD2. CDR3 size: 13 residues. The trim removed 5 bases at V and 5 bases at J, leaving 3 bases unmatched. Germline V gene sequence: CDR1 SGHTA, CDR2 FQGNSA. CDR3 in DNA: TGTGCCAGCAGCGGGACTAGCAGGGAGACCCAGTACTTC. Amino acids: CASSGTSRETQYF.

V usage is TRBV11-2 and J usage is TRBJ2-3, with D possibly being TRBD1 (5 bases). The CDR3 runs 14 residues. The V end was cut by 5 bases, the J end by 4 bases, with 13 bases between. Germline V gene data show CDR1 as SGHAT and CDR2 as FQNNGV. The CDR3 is CASSTRVTSDTQYF. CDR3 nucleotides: TGTGCCAGCAGCACCAGGGTAACCTCAGATACGCAGTATTTT.

This CDR3 is CASGPPGRVNTEAFF. For the CDR3, the DNA is TGTGCTAGTGGTCCCCCGGGGAGGGTGAACACTGAAGCTTTCTTT. This chain connects TRBV12-5 to TRBJ1-1, with D uncertain. Trimming removed 5 bases at V and 0 bases at J, with 13 bases between. The CDR3 has 15 residues. Germline-derived CDR1 and CDR2 are LGHNT and FRNRAP.

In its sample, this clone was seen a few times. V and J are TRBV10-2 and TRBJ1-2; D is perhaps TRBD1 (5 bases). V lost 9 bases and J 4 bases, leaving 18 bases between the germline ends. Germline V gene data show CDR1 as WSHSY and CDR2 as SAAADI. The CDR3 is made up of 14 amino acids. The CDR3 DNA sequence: TGCGCCAGTCGATCCTCGGGGGGTAGCTATGGCTACACCTTC. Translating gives CASRSSGGSYGYTF.

CDR3 sequence reads: CASRAWGLAGGSYEQYF. CDR3 DNA: TGTGCCAGCAGAGCCTGGGGACTAGCGGGGGGCTCCTACGAGCAGTACTTC. The chain couples TRBV27 to TRBJ2-7, with 15 positions matching TRBD2. Germline values: CDR1 MNHEY, CDR2 SMNVEV (reference sequence). This CDR3 is 17 amino acids long. V shed 6 bases, J shed 0 bases, and the junction held 6 bases outside the gene matches.

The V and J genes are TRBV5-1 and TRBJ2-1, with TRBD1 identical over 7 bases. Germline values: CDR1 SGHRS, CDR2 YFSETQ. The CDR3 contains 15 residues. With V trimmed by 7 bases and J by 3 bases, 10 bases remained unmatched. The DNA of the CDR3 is TGCGCCAGCTCGGACCGTAGGACAGGCTACAATGAGCAGTTCTTC. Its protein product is CASSDRRTGYNEQFF.

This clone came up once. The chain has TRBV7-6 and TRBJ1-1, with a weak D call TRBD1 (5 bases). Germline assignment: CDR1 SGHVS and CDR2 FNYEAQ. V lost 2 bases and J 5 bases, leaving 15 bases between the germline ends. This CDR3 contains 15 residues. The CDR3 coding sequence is TGTGCCAGCAGCTTAAGATCACAGGAAGGAACTGAAGCTTTCTTT. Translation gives CASSLRSQEGTEAFF.

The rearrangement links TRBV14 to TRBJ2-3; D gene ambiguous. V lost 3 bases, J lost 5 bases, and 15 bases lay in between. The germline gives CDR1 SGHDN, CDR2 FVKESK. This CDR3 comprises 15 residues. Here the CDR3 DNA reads TGTGCCAGCAGCCAGGAAAACAGACCTATAGATACGCAGTATTTT. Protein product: CASSQENRPIDTQYF.

This CDR3 reads CASRKREEDTQYF. CDR3 in DNA: TGTGCCAGTCGAAAAAGGGAGGAGGATACGCAGTATTTT. V is TRBV19 and J is TRBJ2-3, with D maybe TRBD2 (6 bases). The V gene's germline CDR1 is LNHDA and CDR2 SQIVND (reference sequence). V was trimmed by 8 bases and J by 6 bases, leaving 15 bases between them. CDR3 length: 13 amino acids.